The 19 T cell receptor beta chains presented below share a single source sample, sequenced in a study of precursors of human CD4 cytotoxic T cells. Sorted CD4+ central memory, effector memory, IL-7R-high TEMRA and IL-7R-negative TEMRA cells underwent bulk UMI sequencing. TCRdb reprocessed the reads via MiXCR and lists one record per CDR3 protein. The sample includes over a hundred distinct CDR3 sequences, 15% to 20% of them seen just once. Sequenced input: memory CD4+ T cells from blood (PBMCs). These TCRs come from a human donor in good health.

This chain joins TRBV7-8 and TRBJ2-1; TRBD2 agrees at 9 bases. Germline V gene sequence: CDR1 SGHVS, CDR2 FQNEAQ. The CDR3 length is 16 residues. V shed 3 bases and J 3 bases; nucleotides not matched to a gene: 6. This chain's CDR3 is CASSFGRLADYNEQFF. The CDR3 nucleotides are TGTGCCAGCAGCTTCGGCAGACTAGCGGACTACAATGAGCAGTTCTTC.

This clonotype ranks as large. The J gene is TRBJ2-7, the V gene TRBV5-6, with D perhaps TRBD2 (6 bases). Germline values: CDR1 SGHDT, CDR2 YYEEEE. The CDR3 has 17 residues. V dropped 3 bases and J dropped 0 bases, with 19 bases sitting between them. The CDR3 DNA sequence: TGTGCCAGCAGCTGGGGCGGGGTAGCGGAAAGCTCCTACGAGCAGTACTTC. Protein product: CASSWGGVAESSYEQYF.

This clonotype was picked up a small number of times. The chain carries TRBV7-2 and TRBJ2-1; D tentatively reads TRBD1 or TRBD2 (7 bases each). V was pared by 5 bases and J by 2 bases, with 13 bases between. The CDR3 is made up of 15 amino acids. Germline V gene lookup returns CDR1 SGHTA and CDR2 FQGNSA. The CDR3 sequence: CASSSRGGAYNEQFF. Written as DNA, the CDR3 is TGTGCCAGCAGCAGCAGGGGGGGGGCCTACAATGAGCAGTTCTTC.

On this clonotype itself: This could be a read error, since a much larger clone is one nucleotide away. V usage is TRBV11-2 and J usage is TRBJ2-3, with D perhaps given as TRBD1 or TRBD2 (5 bases each). The V gene lost 6 bases and the J gene lost 4 bases, with 20 bases spanning the gap. The CDR3 extends over 16 amino acids. Germline V CDR1 and CDR2: SGHAT, FQNNGV. CDR3 nucleotide sequence: TGTGCCAGCAGGGGGCGGGCGGACATCCATCCAGATACGCAGTATTTT. Translating gives CASRGRADIHPDTQYF.

This clonotype was observed a handful of times. V and J are TRBV6-5 and TRBJ2-3; a possible D gene is TRBD1 (5 bases). V lost 4 bases to trimming and J lost 6 bases, with 17 bases between them. The germline V gene encodes CDR1 MNHEY and CDR2 SVGAGI. The CDR3 has 15 residues. The CDR3 spells CASSSQGAAWDTQYF. Written as DNA, the CDR3 is TGTGCCAGCAGTTCCCAGGGTGCGGCCTGGGATACGCAGTATTTT.

This clonotype turned up a few times. This rearrangement joins TRBV7-2 to TRBJ2-7; 8 positions match TRBD2. V shed 5 bases, J shed 6 bases, and the junction held 15 bases outside the gene matches. Per the germline V gene, CDR1 is SGHTA and CDR2 is FQGNSA. The CDR3 covers 16 residues. The chain's CDR3 is CASSPIGIAGIREQYF. The CDR3 nucleotides read TGTGCCAGCAGCCCTATAGGCATAGCGGGGATCCGCGAGCAGTACTTC.

The chain employs TRBV18 and TRBJ2-1; 8 bases line up with TRBD1. Germline loops: CDR1 KGHSH, CDR2 LQKENI. J was trimmed by 9 bases and V by 6 bases; bases with no gene match: 13. This CDR3 spans 15 amino acids. The CDR3 bases are TGTGCCAGCTCGCAGGACAGGGACCGGATTGGTGAGCAGTTCTTC. This encodes CASSQDRDRIGEQFF.

This clonotype is large. CDR3 DNA sequence: TGTGCCAGAAACTCGGGTTCTGCTTTCTTT. Translated, it gives CARNSGSAFF. The V call is TRBV5-3, the J call TRBJ1-1; D remains unclear. TRBV5-3 is flagged as an ORF with uncertain function. The CDR3 sequence is 10 residues long. V was clipped by 6 bases and J by 11 bases, with 11 bases between them.

The chain has TRBV20-1 and TRBJ2-3, with D hard to call. Trimming took off 5 bases at V and 0 bases at J, with 42 bases between the two ends. The CDR3 consists of 24 residues. Germline assignment: CDR1 DFQATT and CDR2 SNEGSKA (reference sequence). CDR3 coding DNA: TGCAGTGCTCCCTCATGGGCGGTCCATACAACAGAAATCCCTAGGCCCCCTAGCACAGATACGCAGTATTTT. Protein: CSAPSWAVHTTEIPRPPSTDTQYF.

This clonotype was seen once. The CDR3 protein is CASSQVGGTEAFF. The CDR3, as DNA: TGTGCCAGCAGCCAAGTTGGTGGCACTGAAGCTTTCTTT. The rearrangement uses TRBV3-1 and TRBJ1-1; D ambiguous. Germline CDR1 LGHDT, CDR2 YNNKEL (reference sequence). Trimming pared 1 base from V and 4 bases from J, leaving 7 bases between. The CDR3 covers 13 residues. The full variable domain, with the rest looked up from reference TRBV3-1 and TRBJ1-1, is DTAVSQTPKYLVTQMGNDKSIKCEQNLGHDTMYWYKQDSKKFLKIMFSYNNKELIINETVPNRFSPKSPDKAHLNLHINSLELGDSAVYFCASSQVGGTEAFFGQGTRLTVV.

Within the sample, this clonotype is large. The chain couples TRBV7-8 to TRBJ2-1; D uncertain. The ends were cut back, 1 base at V and 5 bases at J, with 15 bases in the middle. CDR1 and CDR2 from the germline V gene are SGHVS and FQNEAQ. The CDR3 spans 16 residues. CDR3 loop: CASSLVGLALDNEQFF. The CDR3 DNA sequence: TGTGCCAGCAGCTTAGTGGGCTTAGCCCTAGACAATGAGCAGTTCTTC.

In this sample, this clonotype is large. J is TRBJ2-7 and V is TRBV12-3 or TRBV12-4, with TRBD1 identical over 9 bases. V lost 6 bases and J lost 1; bases outside the gene matches: 10. The CDR3 is 16 residues long. CDR3 DNA: TGTGCCAGCAGCAAATATGACAGGGGGATATCCTACGAGCAGTACTTC. This gives the protein CASSKYDRGISYEQYF.

This clonotype was seen once. The V gene is TRBV27, the J gene TRBJ2-7; 7 nucleotides line up with TRBD1. CDR3 length equals 15 residues. Germline V lookup: CDR1 MNHEY, CDR2 SMNVEV (reference sequence). V lost 2 bases and J lost 0; bases outside the gene matches: 4. The CDR3 DNA reads TGTGCCAGCAGTTTAGCCGGGACAGTCTCCTACGAGCAGTACTTC. Translated, it gives CASSLAGTVSYEQYF.

In its sample, this clonotype is large. The J gene is TRBJ1-5, the V gene TRBV5-1; D unclear. V gave up 0 bases and J gave up 0 bases, with 10 bases separating them. CDR1 and CDR2 (germline): SGHRS, YFSETQ. This CDR3 comprises 16 residues. The CDR3 loop reads CASSLVPRDSNQPQHF. Written as DNA, the CDR3 is TGCGCCAGCAGCTTGGTTCCCCGTGATAGCAATCAGCCCCAGCATTTT.

A word on this clonotype: A much larger clone lies a single base off, so this may be a read error. V and J are TRBV12-3 or TRBV12-4 and TRBJ2-7; TRBD2 agrees at 7 bases. This CDR3 has 14 residues. The trim removed 5 bases at V and 3 bases at J, leaving 7 bases unmatched. CDR3 DNA sequence: TGTGCCAGCAGTAGGGCTAGCGGATTCTACGAGCAGTACTTC. Protein: CASSRASGFYEQYF.

By share, this clonotype ranks as large. The chain is built from TRBV7-2 and TRBJ2-3, with D possibly being TRBD1 (6 bases). The germline CDR1 and CDR2 sequences are SGHTA and FQGNSA. Trimming stripped 1 base from V and 9 bases from J, with 17 bases between. This CDR3 is 15 amino acids long. CDR3 sequence (DNA): TGTGCCAGCAGCTTAGACCGGGACACCCATGAGACGCAGTATTTT. Its protein product is CASSLDRDTHETQYF.

By its share, this clonotype is large (0.1 to 1%). This sequence joins TRBV28 and TRBJ2-1; D gene ambiguous. V lost 6 bases, J lost 5 bases, and 11 bases lay in between. Germline values: CDR1 MDHEN, CDR2 SYDVKM. This CDR3 is built from 13 residues. The CDR3 loop is CASSSDGHNEQFF. CDR3 in DNA: TGTGCCAGCAGCTCCGACGGACACAATGAGCAGTTCTTC.

By frequency in the sample, this clonotype is large. V and J are TRBV10-2 and TRBJ2-3; D gene unclear. The CDR3 extends over 12 amino acids. V was clipped by 4 bases and J by 8 bases, with 10 bases between them. CDR1 and CDR2 from the germline V gene are WSHSY and SAAADI. The CDR3 DNA follows: TGCGCCAGCAGTGGAGGTATGGGTACGCAGTATTTT. Translating it yields CASSGGMGTQYF.

This clonotype rates as hyperexpanded. The rearrangement joins TRBV5-4 to TRBJ2-7; TRBD1 aligns across 8 bases. The CDR3 is 13 residues long. Germline trimming cut 1 base from V and 4 bases from J; bases unmatched to any gene: 1. Germline loops: CDR1 SGHNT, CDR2 YYREEE (reference sequence). CDR3 sequence (DNA): TGTGCCAGCAGCTTGCAGGGGGCTTACGAGCAGTACTTC. It yields the protein CASSLQGAYEQYF.